These 32 T cell receptor beta chains were sequenced from one sample in a study of blood T cell repertoires in COVID-19. Profiling relied on immunoSEQ multiplex PCR, and the TCRdb table lists in-frame clones only, not all of them. The table includes roughly 250,000 clones, about 88% detected once. Sequenced material: PBMCs or T cells enriched from blood (not recorded which). The receptors come from a woman aged 45-65 years who had recovered from COVID-19.

The V and J genes are TRBV28 and TRBJ1-6; tentative D call: TRBD1 (5 bases). V was clipped by 5 bases and J by 6 bases, with 14 bases between them. CDR1 is MDHEN and CDR2 is SYDVKM in the germline V gene. The CDR3 length is 15 residues. CDR3 in amino acids: CASSPPGLLNSPLHF. The CDR3 DNA reads TGTGCCAGCAGTCCACCGGGACTGCTTAATTCACCCCTCCACTTT.

The genes are TRBV6-6 and TRBJ2-3; the D gene is possibly TRBD2 (6 bases). The CDR3 is 17 amino acids. Germline V lookup: CDR1 MNHNY, CDR2 SVGAGI (reference sequence). V dropped 5 bases and J dropped 1 base, with 19 bases sitting between them. CDR3: CASSPGLGEVGTDTQYF. The CDR3 DNA reads TGTGCCAGCAGTCCAGGATTGGGGGAGGTAGGCACAGATACGCAGTATTTT.

J is TRBJ1-1 and V is TRBV18; D perhaps matches TRBD1 (5 bases). Trimming took 6 bases from V and 6 from J, leaving 17 bases between them. The CDR3 is 14 residues long. Germline V lookup: CDR1 KGHSH, CDR2 LQKENI. The CDR3, as DNA: TGTGCCAGCTCCCCCGGGCATGGGGGGGCTGAAGCTTTCTTT. Residues: CASSPGHGGAEAFF.

The rearrangement uses TRBV7-2 and TRBJ1-2; 7 nucleotides match TRBD1. The length of the CDR3 is 14 residues. The germline gives CDR1 SGHTA, CDR2 FQGNSA. V shed 1 base and J 7 bases; nucleotides not matched to a gene: 6. Here the CDR3 DNA reads TGTGCCAGCAGCTTAGACGGCAGGGGGTTTGGCTACACCTTC. Its translation: CASSLDGRGFGYTF.

This chain connects TRBV2 to TRBJ1-5; TRBD1 matches at 8 bases. CDR3 length: 13 amino acids. In germline, CDR1 is SNHLY, CDR2 FYNNEI. V gave up 8 bases and J gave up 4 bases; unmatched junction bases: 4. In DNA, the CDR3 is TGTGCCAGCCAGGGGGCACGTAATCAGCCCCAGCATTTT. Its protein is CASQGARNQPQHF.

This rearrangement joins TRBV7-8 to TRBJ2-7; tentative D call: TRBD1 (6 bases). V was clipped by 5 bases and J by 3 bases, with 14 bases between them. The germline gives CDR1 SGHVS, CDR2 FQNEAQ. The CDR3 is 14 amino acids. CDR3 coding DNA: TGTGCCAGCAGCCCAAGGACAGAATACTACGAGCAGTACTTC. Its protein product is CASSPRTEYYEQYF.

This clone was recorded only once. The chain couples TRBV7-3 to TRBJ2-1; TRBD2 agrees at 10 bases. The CDR3 is 12 amino acids. Per the germline V gene, CDR1 is SGHTA and CDR2 is FQGTGA. Trimming cost V 3 bases and J 10 bases; bases outside gene matches: 0. The CDR3 DNA follows: TGTGCCAGCAGCTTTAGCGGGAGGGAGCAGTTCTTC. Its translation is CASSFSGREQFF.

The chain carries TRBV5-1 and TRBJ1-6; no clear D gene. The CDR3 spans 14 residues. The germline gives CDR1 SGHRS, CDR2 YFSETQ. Trimming stripped 5 bases from V and 1 base from J, with 7 bases between. CDR3 residues: CASRIGSYNSPLHF. In DNA form, the CDR3 reads TGCGCCAGCAGAATCGGTTCCTATAATTCACCCCTCCACTTT.

The CDR3 bases are TGTGCCTGGGCGGGCGGGAGCGGGACCGGGGAGCTGTTTTTT. Residues: CAWAGGSGTGELFF. The rearrangement joins TRBV30 to TRBJ2-2, with TRBD2 identical over 7 bases. V trimming: 5 bases; J trimming: 5 bases; junction bases outside the gene matches: 8. Per the germline V gene, CDR1 is GTSNPN and CDR2 is SVGIG (reference sequence). The CDR3 length is 14 residues.

CDR3 coding DNA: TGCGCCAGCAAACCGGGACAGGGTCTGAACACTGAAGCTTTCTTT. It codes for CASKPGQGLNTEAFF. The V and J genes are TRBV5-1 and TRBJ1-1; 9 bases match TRBD1. Looked up from germline, CDR1 is SGHRS and CDR2 is YFSETQ. The V segment lost 6 bases and the J segment 0 bases; nucleotides outside the gene matches: 6. This CDR3 is 15 amino acids long.

This chain links TRBV6-5 with TRBJ2-1, with TRBD2 as a possible D gene (6 bases). The CDR3 sequence is 16 residues long. The V gene's germline CDR1 is MNHEY and CDR2 SVGAGI. V was cut by 0 bases and J by 0 bases, with 9 bases left in between. CDR3 bases: TGTGCCAGCAGTTACTCTGCTAGCGTCTCCTACAATGAGCAGTTCTTC. Protein: CASSYSASVSYNEQFF.

The J gene is TRBJ2-2, the V gene TRBV30, with 12 positions matching TRBD2. The CDR3 has 16 residues. The germline V gene encodes CDR1 GTSNPN and CDR2 SVGIG (reference sequence). Trimming cost V 2 bases and J 6 bases; bases outside gene matches: 7. In DNA, the CDR3 is TGTGCCTGGAGTAAACTAGCGGGAGGTTTGTCCGGGGAGCTGTTTTTT. Translated, it gives CAWSKLAGGLSGELFF.

The chain couples TRBV18 to TRBJ2-6; 7 positions match TRBD1. Germline CDR1 reads KGHSH; CDR2 reads LQKENI. This CDR3 region has 21 residues. The junction had 18 bases not matched to a gene; V was cut back by 4 bases and J by 0 bases. This chain's CDR3 is CASSRGFGTDHPLSGANVLTF. Here the CDR3 DNA reads TGTGCCAGCTCACGGGGTTTCGGGACAGACCACCCCCTCTCTGGGGCCAACGTCCTGACTTTC.

The chain employs TRBV2 and TRBJ1-2, with a tentative D call TRBD1 (6 bases). Germline V gene sequence: CDR1 SNHLY, CDR2 FYNNEI. V lost 4 bases to trimming and J lost 13 bases, with 19 bases between them. The CDR3 runs to 13 residues. CDR3 region: CASSVFLVQGSTF. In DNA, the CDR3 is TGTGCCAGCAGTGTATTTCTTGTACAGGGCAGCACCTTC.

V gene TRBV28 combines with J gene TRBJ1-5, with a weak D call TRBD1 (6 bases). Trimming removed 10 bases from V and 3 bases from J, with 10 bases in between. Germline-derived CDR1 and CDR2 are MDHEN and SYDVKM. The CDR3 consists of 12 residues. In DNA, the CDR3 is TGTGCCATGGGGGGGCCCAATCAGCCCCAGCATTTT. This translates into CAMGGPNQPQHF.

The chain uses TRBV7-9 and TRBJ2-2, with 14 bases that match TRBD2. Losses at the gene ends were 5 bases for V and 5 bases for J; bases not matched to a gene: 4. The germline gives CDR1 SEHNR, CDR2 FQNEAQ (reference sequence). The CDR3 totals 16 residues. This CDR3 is CASSPGTSGSTGELFF. The CDR3, as DNA: TGTGCCAGCAGCCCAGGGACTAGCGGGAGTACCGGGGAGCTGTTTTTT. Looking up the rest from reference TRBV7-9 and TRBJ2-2 gives the full variable domain: DTGVSQNPRHKITKRGQNVTFRCDPISEHNRLYWYRQTLGQGPEFLTYFQNEAQLEKSRLLSDRFSAERPKGSFSTLEIQRTEQGDSAMYLCASSPGTSGSTGELFFGEGSRLTVL.

Remarks on this clone: One end of the junction is discordant with germline, which a read error may explain. The chain joins TRBV5-1 to TRBJ1-2, with 9 bases fitting TRBD1. The CDR3 is 13 residues long. Germline V gene data show CDR1 as SGHRS and CDR2 as YFSETQ. DNA of the CDR3: TGCGCCAGCAGCTATACCGGGACAGGGCTGCTATCCTTC. This sequence encodes CASSYTGTGLLSF.

The chain couples TRBV7-9 to TRBJ1-2; 9 bases agree with TRBD1. The CDR3 is 13 amino acids. Germline-derived CDR1 and CDR2 are SEHNR and FQNEAQ (reference sequence). Unmatched junction bases numbered 10, after V lost 4 bases and J lost 13 bases. In DNA form, the CDR3 reads TGTGCCAGCAGCTCCCCCGGGACAGGGTATGGCACCTTC. Translated: CASSSPGTGYGTF.

This clone was seen more than once but under ten times. This sample also contains other DNA sequences that code for the same CDR3. The V and J genes are TRBV5-1 and TRBJ2-2; D is undetermined. Germline assignment: CDR1 SGHRS and CDR2 YFSETQ. The CDR3 sequence is 14 residues long. The V end was cut by 0 bases, the J end by 0 bases, with 3 bases between. The CDR3 coding sequence is TGCGCCAGCAGCTTGGCCACGAACACCGGGGAGCTGTTTTTT. It yields the protein CASSLATNTGELFF.

The chain has TRBV28 and TRBJ1-5, with D possibly matching TRBD1 (5 bases). Germline V lookup: CDR1 MDHEN, CDR2 SYDVKM. The CDR3 is made up of 15 amino acids. Trimming took 3 bases from V and 6 from J, leaving 15 bases between them. CDR3 bases: TGTGCCAGCAGTTTTAGGGGTTCTCCCACTCAGCCCCAGCATTTT. Translating it yields CASSFRGSPTQPQHF.

V and J are TRBV5-1 and TRBJ1-2; the match to TRBD1 covers 7 bases. There are 13 residues in the CDR3. The trim removed 3 bases at V and 6 bases at J, leaving 5 bases unmatched. Germline CDR1 reads SGHRS; CDR2 reads YFSETQ. The CDR3 reads CASSSGTDDGYTF. CDR3 DNA: TGCGCCAGCAGCTCCGGGACAGACGATGGCTACACCTTC. The full variable domain, in which reference TRBV5-1 and TRBJ1-2 provide the parts outside the CDR3, is KAGVTQTPRYLIKTRGQQVTLSCSPISGHRSVSWYQQTPGQGLQFLFEYFSETQRNKGNFPGRFSGRQFSNSRSEMNVSTLELGDSALYLCASSSGTDDGYTFGSGTRLTVV.

Only a few counts were recorded for this clone. V gene TRBV6-5 combines with J gene TRBJ2-7; TRBD2 matches 7 bases. V dropped 8 bases and J dropped 4; count of bases not matched to a gene: 2. The CDR3 has 11 amino acids. The germline V gene has CDR1 MNHEY and CDR2 SVGAGI. The CDR3 loop reads CASRRGYEQYF. The CDR3 DNA reads as TGTGCCAGCCGGCGGGGGTACGAGCAGTACTTC.

The chain joins TRBV5-1 to TRBJ2-1; 9 nucleotides match TRBD1. With V trimmed by 4 bases and J by 5 bases, 4 bases remained unmatched. Germline values: CDR1 SGHRS, CDR2 YFSETQ. The CDR3 has 14 residues. Here the CDR3 reads CASSRDRADNEQFF. Here the CDR3 DNA reads TGCGCCAGCAGCCGGGACAGGGCGGACAATGAGCAGTTCTTC.

The chain links TRBV28 to TRBJ1-4; TRBD1 matches at 9 bases. The germline gives CDR1 MDHEN, CDR2 SYDVKM. V was clipped by 6 bases and J by 0 bases; unmatched bases: 14. The CDR3 extends over 19 amino acids. CDR3 bases: TGTGCCAGCAGCAAACCCGGGACAGGGAGATTTGCAACTAATGAAAAACTGTTTTTT. Translated: CASSKPGTGRFATNEKLFF.

This chain connects TRBV3-1 (or the pseudogene TRBV3-2) to TRBJ2-1; 10 nucleotides match TRBD1. V trimming: 1 base; J trimming: 8 bases; junction bases outside the gene matches: 2. The CDR3 runs 14 residues. CDR1 and CDR2 from the germline V gene are LGHDT and YNNKEL (reference sequence). The CDR3 region is CASSQGDRGYEQFF. The CDR3, as DNA: TGTGCCAGCAGCCAAGGGGACAGGGGCTATGAGCAGTTCTTC.

This sequence joins TRBV9 and TRBJ2-1; maybe TRBD2 (6 bases). Per the germline V gene, CDR1 is SGDLS and CDR2 is YYNGEE. Trimming shortened V by 3 bases and J by 1 base, and 14 bases separated the two germline ends. The CDR3 covers 16 residues. The CDR3 nucleotides are TGTGCCAGCAGCGAGGACGGGAGACGATCCTACAATGAGCAGTTCTTC. It encodes CASSEDGRRSYNEQFF.

The V and J genes are TRBV5-6 and TRBJ2-1; no clear D gene. V lost 3 bases to trimming and J lost 0 bases, with 16 bases between them. The germline CDR1 and CDR2 sequences are SGHDT and YYEEEE. There are 17 residues in the CDR3. CDR3 DNA sequence: TGTGCCAGCAGCTATATAACAAGTACCAGCTCCTACAATGAGCAGTTCTTC. This codes for CASSYITSTSSYNEQFF.

The chain is built from TRBV11-2 and TRBJ2-2; D might be TRBD2 (6 bases). Per the germline V gene, CDR1 is SGHAT and CDR2 is FQNNGV. This CDR3 comprises 15 residues. V lost 11 bases to trimming and J lost 5 bases, with 21 bases between them. The CDR3 region has the DNA TGTGCCTCTAGGGCAGCGGGTATGGATACCGGGGAGCTGTTTTTT. Protein sequence: CASRAAGMDTGELFF.

J is TRBJ2-2 and V is TRBV6-2 or TRBV6-3; D call uncertain. Trimming took off 3 bases at V and 3 bases at J, with 5 bases between the two ends. Germline-derived CDR1 and CDR2 are MNHEY and SVGEGT. The CDR3 extends over 13 amino acids. The CDR3 nucleotides are TGTGCCAGCAGTTATTTATACACCGGGGAGCTGTTTTTT. This codes for CASSYLYTGELFF.

CDR3 DNA: TGTGCCAGCAGTTACTCAACCGGGACTAGCGGCCTAGGGACCCAGTACTTC. This encodes CASSYSTGTSGLGTQYF. The chain couples TRBV6-2 or TRBV6-3 to TRBJ2-5, with TRBD2 matching over 11 bases. This CDR3 region has 17 residues. Germline values: CDR1 MNHEY, CDR2 SVGEGT. The V gene end was trimmed by 0 bases and the J gene end by 7 bases; junction bases not matched to a gene: 10.

J is TRBJ1-1 and V is TRBV6-5; perhaps TRBD1 as D (5 bases). The CDR3 contains 14 residues. The germline V gene has CDR1 MNHEY and CDR2 SVGAGI. V was trimmed by 7 bases and J by 4 bases, leaving 16 bases between them. CDR3 nucleotide sequence: TGTGCCAGCAAGGGATCAGGGTCGATCACTGAAGCTTTCTTT. Protein product: CASKGSGSITEAFF.

A remark on this clone: Other nucleotide sequences in the sample specify the same CDR3. This chain joins TRBV5-1 and TRBJ1-4; D is unclear. This CDR3 comprises 14 residues. Trimming took off 5 bases at V and 0 bases at J, with 8 bases between the two ends. The germline V gene encodes CDR1 SGHRS and CDR2 YFSETQ. The CDR3 coding sequence is TGCGCCAGCAGTTCCGGGACAACTAATGAAAAACTGTTTTTT. Amino acid sequence: CASSSGTTNEKLFF.